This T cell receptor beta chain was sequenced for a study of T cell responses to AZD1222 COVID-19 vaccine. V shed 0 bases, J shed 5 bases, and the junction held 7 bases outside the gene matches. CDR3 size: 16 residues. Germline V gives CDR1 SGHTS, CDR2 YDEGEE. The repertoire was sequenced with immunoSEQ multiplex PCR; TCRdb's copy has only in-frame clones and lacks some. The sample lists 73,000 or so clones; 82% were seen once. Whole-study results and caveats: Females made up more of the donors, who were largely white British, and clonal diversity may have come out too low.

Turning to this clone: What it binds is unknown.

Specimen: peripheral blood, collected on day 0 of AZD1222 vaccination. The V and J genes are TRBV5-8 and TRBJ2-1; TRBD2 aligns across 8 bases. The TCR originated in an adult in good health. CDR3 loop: CASSLVGGGSNNEQFF. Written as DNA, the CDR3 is TGTGCCAGCAGCTTGGTTGGCGGGGGGTCGAACAATGAGCAGTTCTTC.